This entry lists 10 T cell receptor beta chains sequenced from one sample in a study of T-cell reconstitution after alpha-beta-depleted transplantation in children. A library of TCRbeta sequences, prepared with unique molecular identifiers, was generated. A single record per CDR3 protein comes from TCRdb applying MiXCR to the PCR reads. The table records about a million distinct CDR3 sequences, about 31% of them present only once. The sequences come from PBMCs, mostly from graft donor cells, collected 360 days after TCRalphabeta/CD19-depleted stem cell transplant. Receptor source: a boy under two years old who had a stem cell transplant for SCID, so the T cells may come from the graft donor.

The V and J genes are TRBV4-1 and TRBJ1-6; no firm D call. The V gene lost 6 bases and the J gene lost 4 bases, with 10 bases spanning the gap. Germline CDR1 and CDR2: MGHRA and YSYEKL. The CDR3 is made up of 14 amino acids. The CDR3 region has the DNA TGCGCCAGCAGGGGCGTAGGATATAATTCACCCCTCCACTTT. Translation: CASRGVGYNSPLHF.

This clonotype was found a few times. The gene calls are TRBV18 and TRBJ2-3; D gene ambiguous. The CDR3 has 15 residues. The V end lost 4 bases, the J end lost 2 bases, and 13 bases lay between the germline ends. CDR1 and CDR2 from the germline V gene are KGHSH and LQKENI. CDR3 amino acids: CASSQSDRPTDTQYF. DNA for the CDR3: TGTGCCAGCTCACAATCGGATCGGCCCACAGATACGCAGTATTTT. The full variable domain, completed using reference TRBV18 and TRBJ2-3, is NAGVMQNPRHLVRRRGQEARLRCSPMKGHSHVYWYRQLPEEGLKFMVYLQKENIIDESGMPKERFSAEFPKEGPSILRIQQVVRGDSAAYFCASSQSDRPTDTQYFGPGTRLTVL.

V is TRBV5-1 and J is TRBJ1-1; D not resolved. CDR1 is SGHRS, CDR2 YFSETQ, per germline. CDR3 length: 15 amino acids. Trimming took 5 bases from V and 0 from J, leaving 14 bases between them. CDR3 in amino acids: CASRSNVDMNTEAFF. CDR3 sequence (DNA): TGCGCCAGCAGATCGAACGTCGATATGAACACTGAAGCTTTCTTT.

The chain combines TRBV12-3 or TRBV12-4 with TRBJ2-4; TRBD1 is a possible D gene (6 bases). This CDR3 is built from 16 residues. V was trimmed by 7 bases and J by 5 bases, leaving 21 bases between them. The CDR3 here is CASTSQGEGDQNIQYF. For the CDR3, the DNA is TGTGCCAGCACTTCTCAGGGAGAGGGGGACCAAAACATTCAGTACTTC.

Here the CDR3 reads CASSLARDNQPQHF. DNA of the CDR3: TGTGCCAGCAGCTTAGCGAGGGACAATCAGCCCCAGCATTTT. V usage is TRBV7-9 and J usage is TRBJ1-5, with unresolved D. V was pared by 0 bases and J by 3 bases, with 6 bases between. In germline, CDR1 is SEHNR, CDR2 FQNEAQ (reference sequence). The CDR3 runs to 14 residues.

This clonotype showed up just a few times. The chain combines TRBV10-3 with TRBJ2-3, with TRBD1 identical over 10 bases. Losses at the gene ends were 4 bases for V and 1 base for J; bases not matched to a gene: 2. The CDR3 contains 15 residues. In germline, CDR1 is ENHRY, CDR2 SYGVKD. In DNA form, the CDR3 reads TGTGCCATCAGTGTTGGGACAGGGGGCACAGATACGCAGTATTTT. Translated: CAISVGTGGTDTQYF.

J is TRBJ2-2 and V is TRBV20-1; D might be TRBD1 (5 bases). The CDR3 totals 13 residues. V gave up 5 bases and J gave up 4 bases, with 11 bases separating them. Germline assignment: CDR1 DFQATT and CDR2 SNEGSKA (reference sequence). The CDR3, as DNA: TGCAGTGCTGGGGCCTGGCGCACCGGGGAGCTGTTTTTT. It codes for CSAGAWRTGELFF.

In this sample, this clonotype turned up a few times. This chain connects TRBV20-1 to TRBJ1-6; D is unresolved. Germline values: CDR1 DFQATT, CDR2 SNEGSKA (reference sequence). The CDR3 loop spans 15 amino acids. V lost 5 bases and J 4 bases, leaving 15 bases between the germline ends. In DNA form, the CDR3 reads TGCAGTGCTGGTGGGATAGGGCGGTATAATTCACCCCTCCACTTT. This encodes CSAGGIGRYNSPLHF.

Ten or more counts support this clonotype. The V gene is TRBV12-3 or TRBV12-4, the J gene TRBJ2-1; no firm D call. The ends were cut back, 6 bases at V and 10 bases at J, with 22 bases in the middle. The CDR3 totals 15 residues. The CDR3 sequence is CASSERRPRYQEQFF. In DNA, the CDR3 is TGTGCCAGCAGCGAGCGCAGACCGCGATACCAAGAGCAGTTCTTC.

This chain connects TRBV29-1 to TRBJ1-2; no clear D. Trimming stripped 5 bases from V and 7 bases from J, with 17 bases between. Germline loops: CDR1 SQVTM, CDR2 ANQGSEA. CDR3 length: 13 residues. The CDR3 DNA sequence: TGCAGCGTTCCCGGACCTCCCACCATTGGCTACACCTTC. It specifies CSVPGPPTIGYTF.